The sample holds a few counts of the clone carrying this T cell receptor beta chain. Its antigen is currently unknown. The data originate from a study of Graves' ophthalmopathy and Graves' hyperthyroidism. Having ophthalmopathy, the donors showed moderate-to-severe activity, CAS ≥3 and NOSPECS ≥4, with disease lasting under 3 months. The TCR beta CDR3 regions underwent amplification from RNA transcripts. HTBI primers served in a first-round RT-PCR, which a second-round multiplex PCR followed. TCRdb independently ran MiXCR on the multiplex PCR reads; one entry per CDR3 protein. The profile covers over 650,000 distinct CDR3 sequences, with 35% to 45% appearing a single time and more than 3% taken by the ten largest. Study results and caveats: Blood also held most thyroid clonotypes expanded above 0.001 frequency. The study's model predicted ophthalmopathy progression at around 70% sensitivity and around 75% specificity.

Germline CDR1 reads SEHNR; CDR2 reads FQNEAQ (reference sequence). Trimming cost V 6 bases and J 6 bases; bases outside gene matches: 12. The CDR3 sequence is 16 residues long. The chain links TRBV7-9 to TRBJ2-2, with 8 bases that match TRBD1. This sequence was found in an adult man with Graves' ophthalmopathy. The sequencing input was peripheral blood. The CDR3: CASSYLLDRASGELFF. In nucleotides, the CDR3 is TGTGCCAGCAGTTACTTGTTGGACAGGGCCTCCGGGGAGCTGTTTTTT. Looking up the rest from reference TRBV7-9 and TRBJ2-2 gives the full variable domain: DTGVSQNPRHKITKRGQNVTFRCDPISEHNRLYWYRQTLGQGPEFLTYFQNEAQLEKSRLLSDRFSAERPKGSFSTLEIQRTEQGDSAMYLCASSYLLDRASGELFFGEGSRLTVL.